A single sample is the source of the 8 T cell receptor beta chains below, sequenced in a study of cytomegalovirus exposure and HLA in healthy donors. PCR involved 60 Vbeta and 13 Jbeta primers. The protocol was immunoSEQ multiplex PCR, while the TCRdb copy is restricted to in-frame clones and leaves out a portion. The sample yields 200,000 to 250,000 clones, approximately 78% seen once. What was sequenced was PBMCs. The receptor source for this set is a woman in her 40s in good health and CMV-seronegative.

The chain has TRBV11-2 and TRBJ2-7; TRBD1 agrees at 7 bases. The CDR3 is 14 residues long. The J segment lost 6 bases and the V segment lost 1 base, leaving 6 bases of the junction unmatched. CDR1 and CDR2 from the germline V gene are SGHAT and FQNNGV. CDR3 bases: TGTGCCAGCAGCTTAGGACAGGGTCTGGTCGAGCAGTACTTC. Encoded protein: CASSLGQGLVEQYF.

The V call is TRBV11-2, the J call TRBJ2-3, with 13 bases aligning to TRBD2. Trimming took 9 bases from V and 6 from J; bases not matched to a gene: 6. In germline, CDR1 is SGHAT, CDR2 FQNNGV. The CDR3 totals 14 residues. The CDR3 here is CASGLAGVGDTQYF. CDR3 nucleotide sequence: TGTGCCAGTGGACTAGCGGGAGTGGGTGATACGCAGTATTTT. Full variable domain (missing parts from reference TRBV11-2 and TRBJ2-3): EAGVAQSPRYKIIEKRQSVAFWCNPISGHATLYWYQQILGQGPKLLIQFQNNGVVDDSQLPKDRFSAERLKGVDSTLKIQPAKLEDSAVYLCASGLAGVGDTQYFGPGTRLTVL.

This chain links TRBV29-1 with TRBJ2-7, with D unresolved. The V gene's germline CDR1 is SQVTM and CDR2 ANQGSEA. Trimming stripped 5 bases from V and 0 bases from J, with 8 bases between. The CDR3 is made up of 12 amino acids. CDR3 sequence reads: CSVSPSSYEQYF. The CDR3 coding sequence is TGCAGCGTTTCTCCCAGCTCCTACGAGCAGTACTTC.

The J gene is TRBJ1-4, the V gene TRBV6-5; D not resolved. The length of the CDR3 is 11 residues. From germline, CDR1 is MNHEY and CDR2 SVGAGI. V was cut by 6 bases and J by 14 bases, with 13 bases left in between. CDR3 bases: TGTGCCAGCAGCCGCGACGGCAGGCTGTTTTTT. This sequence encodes CASSRDGRLFF.

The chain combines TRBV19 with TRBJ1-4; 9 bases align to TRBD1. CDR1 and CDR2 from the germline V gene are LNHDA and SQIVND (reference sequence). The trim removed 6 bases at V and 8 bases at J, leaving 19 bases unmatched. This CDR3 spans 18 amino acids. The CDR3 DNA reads TGTGCCAGTAGCGAGGGACAGGGAGGCCCCGGGCTGATCGAAAAACTGTTTTTT. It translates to CASSEGQGGPGLIEKLFF.

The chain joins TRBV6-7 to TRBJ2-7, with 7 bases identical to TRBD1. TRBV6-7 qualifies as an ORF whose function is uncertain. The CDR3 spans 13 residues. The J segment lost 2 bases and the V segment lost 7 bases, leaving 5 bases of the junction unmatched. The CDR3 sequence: CASNRDRTYEQYF. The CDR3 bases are TGTGCCAGCAATCGGGACAGAACCTACGAGCAGTACTTC.

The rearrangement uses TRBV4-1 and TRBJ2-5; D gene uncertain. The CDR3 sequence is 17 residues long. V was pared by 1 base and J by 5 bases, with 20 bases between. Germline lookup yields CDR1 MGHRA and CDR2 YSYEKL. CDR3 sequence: CASSQAPLAGVGETQYF. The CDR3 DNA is TGCGCCAGCAGCCAAGCACCATTAGCTGGAGTCGGTGAGACCCAGTACTTC.

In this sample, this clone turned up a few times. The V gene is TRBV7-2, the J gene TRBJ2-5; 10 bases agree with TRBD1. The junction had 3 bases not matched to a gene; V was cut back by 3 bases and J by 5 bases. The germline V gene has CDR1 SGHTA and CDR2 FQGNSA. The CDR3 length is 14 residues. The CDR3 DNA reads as TGTGCCAGCAGCTTGGGACAGGGGTCTGAGACCCAGTACTTC. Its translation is CASSLGQGSETQYF.